A selection of T cell receptor beta chains follows, all from one sample in a study of T cells expressing NK-cell markers. TCRdb reprocessed the 5' RACE reads; each CDR3 protein has one entry and no DNA is given. The sample data list 160,000 or so distinct CDR3 sequences. Sequencing input: blood T cells: a sorted CD56 or NKG2C T cell subset, CD4+ or CD8+ T cells, or bulk PBMC T cells (not recorded which). These receptors all come from a woman aged 18-70 years in good health. CDR3s include the opening cysteine and the closing phenylalanine or tryptophan.

v_gene: TRBV20-1; len: 15; j_gene: TRBJ2-3; CDR3aa: CSARARGGSTDTQYF
v_gene: TRBV7-8; len: 13; j_gene: TRBJ2-7; CDR3aa: CASSLYGQGEQYF
v_gene: TRBV20-1; len: 14; j_gene: TRBJ1-1; CDR3aa: CSANIWGVNTEAFF
v_gene: TRBV7-3; len: 15; j_gene: TRBJ2-1; CDR3aa: CASSRGQGSYNEQFF
v_gene: TRBV3-1; len: 13; j_gene: TRBJ2-3; CDR3aa: CASGGGNTDTQYF
v_gene: TRBV5-1; len: 15; j_gene: TRBJ2-5; CDR3aa: CASSLLRGGQETQYF
v_gene: TRBV5-6; len: 16; j_gene: TRBJ2-2; CDR3aa: CASSYSGTGGTGELFF
v_gene: TRBV20-1; len: 12; j_gene: TRBJ2-1; CDR3aa: CSAKDDDNEQFF
v_gene: TRBV7-9; len: 12; j_gene: TRBJ1-1; CDR3aa: CASSRTGFEAFF
v_gene: TRBV11-1; len: 16; j_gene: TRBJ2-1; CDR3aa: CASSSRLGRVYNEQFF
v_gene: TRBV6-2/TRBV6-3; len: 11; j_gene: TRBJ1-2; CDR3aa: CASSLREVYTF
v_gene: TRBV25-1; len: 15; j_gene: TRBJ1-1; CDR3aa: CASSDAGPSNTEAFF
v_gene: TRBV15; len: 12; j_gene: TRBJ2-5; CDR3aa: CATSKPMGTQYF
v_gene: TRBV5-1; len: 15; j_gene: TRBJ1-1; CDR3aa: CASSLLGTENTEAFF
v_gene: TRBV2; len: 16; j_gene: TRBJ1-2; CDR3aa: CASSEGPWETPYGYTF
v_gene: TRBV5-1; len: 15; j_gene: TRBJ1-1; CDR3aa: CASTLQTGANTEAFF